This TCR beta chain was sequenced for a study of blood T cell repertoires in COVID-19. As for the study in general: The United States, Italy and Spain were the sources of the acute and convalescent COVID-19 samples. Nucleic acid was either cDNA or gDNA, and it came from T cells, B-cell-depleted T cells, or PBMCs.

Original processing methods: It was from reference gene primer amplification that nucleated cell counts were estimated. Sequencing used immunoSEQ multiplex PCR; TCRdb keeps in-frame clones, though not all of them. V and J calls and clone size follow that table, whereas D and trimming were derived from the DNA. The sample has approximately 210,000 clones; about 91% are singletons. The sequenced material came from peripheral blood. This TCR was sampled from a woman between 40 and 50 years old with acute or convalescent COVID-19.

In DNA form, the CDR3 reads TGTGCCAGCAGCGTAGATTCGGCGGGGGGAGCTGGAAACACCATATATTTT. It yields the protein CASSVDSAGGAGNTIYF. The V gene is TRBV9, the J gene TRBJ1-3, with D possibly TRBD1 on 5 matching bases. Between the trimmed V and J ends, which lost 0 bases and 2 bases, there was a span of 15 bases. The CDR3 has 17 amino acids. Germline V gene lookup returns CDR1 SGDLS and CDR2 YYNGEE.